Shown below are 21 T cell receptor beta chains from a single sample sequenced in a study of OX40 agonist ivuxolimab in advanced cancers. Some clones are missing from TCRdb's copy, which holds only in-frame ones; the method was immunoSEQ multiplex PCR. The sample records almost 80,000 clones, 70% to 90% being singletons. The specimen was CD4+ or CD8+ T cells sorted from blood, collected in a trial of the OX40 agonist ivuxolimab. The source is an adult with an advanced solid tumor such as melanoma, head and neck, liver or kidney cancer.

V is TRBV5-1 and J is TRBJ2-1; 8 nucleotides line up with TRBD2. Trimming cost V 4 bases and J 0 bases; bases outside gene matches: 9. There are 17 residues in the CDR3. Germline loops: CDR1 SGHRS, CDR2 YFSETQ. As DNA, the CDR3 is TGCGCCAGCAGCAGGGAGACTAGCGCGAGCTCCTACAATGAGCAGTTCTTC. Translating gives CASSRETSASSYNEQFF.

In its sample, this clone was seen once. V usage is TRBV18 and J usage is TRBJ2-1; 10 bases are a match to TRBD2. Trimming at V came to 0 bases and at J to 6 bases, leaving 5 bases not matched to a gene. Per the germline V gene, CDR1 is KGHSH and CDR2 is LQKENI. This CDR3 has 16 amino acids. The CDR3 protein is CASSPPLAGGPNEQFF. CDR3 in DNA: TGTGCCAGCTCACCACCATTAGCGGGGGGCCCCAATGAGCAGTTCTTC. The entire variable domain, with the rest obtained from reference TRBV18 and TRBJ2-1, is as follows: NAGVMQNPRHLVRRRGQEARLRCSPMKGHSHVYWYRQLPEEGLKFMVYLQKENIIDESGMPKERFSAEFPKEGPSILRIQQVVRGDSAAYFCASSPPLAGGPNEQFFGPGTRLTVL.

This chain uses TRBV11-2 with TRBJ2-3; D is tentatively TRBD1 or TRBD2 (5 bases each). Germline CDR1 reads SGHAT; CDR2 reads FQNNGV. V dropped 1 base and J dropped 0 bases, with 14 bases sitting between them. The CDR3 consists of 17 residues. CDR3 nucleotide sequence: TGTGCCAGCAGCTTAGGAGGGAGTGGGGCTAGCACAGATACGCAGTATTTT. This sequence encodes CASSLGGSGASTDTQYF.

The CDR3 is CASSHRLADTQYF. CDR3 coding DNA: TGCGCCAGCAGCCACCGACTAGCAGATACGCAGTATTTT. This chain uses TRBV4-3 with TRBJ2-3, with D possibly matching TRBD2 (6 bases). Per the germline V gene, CDR1 is LGHNA and CDR2 is YSLEER. With 3 bases removed from V and 4 bases from J, the gap between germline ends came to 8 bases. The CDR3 loop spans 13 amino acids.

This rearrangement joins TRBV5-4 to TRBJ2-1; maybe TRBD2 (7 bases). Trimming removed 7 bases from V and 6 bases from J, with 14 bases in between. Germline CDR1 reads SGHNT; CDR2 reads YYREEE (reference sequence). This CDR3 is 13 amino acids long. CDR3 sequence: CASGGGGLNEQFF. Written as DNA, the CDR3 is TGTGCCAGCGGGGGAGGGGGGCTCAATGAGCAGTTCTTC.

This sequence joins TRBV29-1 and TRBJ2-7, with D tentatively TRBD2 (5 bases). Trimming took 4 bases from V and 3 from J, leaving 10 bases between them. This CDR3 has 12 residues. Germline V CDR1 and CDR2: SQVTM, ANQGSEA. The CDR3 reads CSVGTSFYEQYF. In nucleotides, the CDR3 is TGCAGCGTTGGGACTTCTTTCTACGAGCAGTACTTC.

The chain carries TRBV30 and TRBJ2-3; 7 bases map to TRBD2. Germline V lookup: CDR1 GTSNPN, CDR2 SVGIG (reference sequence). V lost 6 bases to trimming and J lost 5 bases; unmatched junction nucleotides: 17. The CDR3 totals 16 residues. CDR3 sequence: CACTFGAGDIRDTQYF. The DNA for the CDR3 is TGTGCCTGCACATTTGGGGCGGGAGATATAAGAGATACGCAGTATTTT.

The V and J genes are TRBV5-4 and TRBJ1-1; 8 bases are shared with TRBD1. Unmatched junction bases numbered 9, after V lost 4 bases and J lost 4 bases. CDR1 is SGHNT, CDR2 YYREEE, per germline (reference sequence). There are 15 residues in the CDR3. The CDR3 here is CASSPVQGALTEAFF. CDR3 DNA sequence: TGTGCCAGCAGCCCCGTCCAGGGGGCGCTCACTGAAGCTTTCTTT.

The CDR3 nucleotides are TGTGCCACCAGCAGAGCGAATGTTTTCCTCCACTTT. Its protein product is CATSRANVFLHF. The rearrangement links TRBV15 to TRBJ1-6; D not resolved. Deletions cut 1 base from V and 15 bases from J, with 10 bases between. Germline CDR1 LNHNV, CDR2 YYDKDF (reference sequence). CDR3 size: 12 residues.

The V call is TRBV5-4, the J call TRBJ2-3; 13 nucleotides agree with TRBD2. V shed 4 bases and J 2 bases; nucleotides not matched to a gene: 4. This CDR3 is 16 amino acids long. Per germline, CDR1 SGHNT and CDR2 YYREEE (reference sequence). The CDR3 region has the DNA TGTGCCAGCAGCCCTACTAGCGGGAGGGCCACAGATACGCAGTATTTT. Protein sequence: CASSPTSGRATDTQYF.

The gene calls are TRBV7-9 and TRBJ1-1; D gene unclear. The CDR3 is 14 residues long. Trimming pared 1 base from V and 5 bases from J, leaving 11 bases between. The V gene's germline CDR1 is SEHNR and CDR2 FQNEAQ (reference sequence). The CDR3 here is CASSLGTQATEAFF. The CDR3 DNA is TGTGCCAGCAGCTTAGGCACCCAGGCGACTGAAGCTTTCTTT.

The V gene is TRBV9, the J gene TRBJ2-1; D is unclear. This CDR3 comprises 16 residues. Germline-derived CDR1 and CDR2 are SGDLS and YYNGEE. V lost 0 bases and J lost 2, with 12 bases in between. The CDR3 region is CASSVGSRTAYNEQFF. The CDR3 nucleotides read TGTGCCAGCAGCGTAGGCTCCAGGACGGCCTACAATGAGCAGTTCTTC.

This clone was seen only once. The chain carries TRBV11-2 and TRBJ2-7, with a weak D call TRBD2 (5 bases). Germline V gives CDR1 SGHAT, CDR2 FQNNGV. The ends were cut back, 1 base at V and 2 bases at J, with 12 bases in the middle. CDR3 size: 15 residues. The CDR3 here is CASSLAGKQTYEQYF. DNA for the CDR3: TGTGCCAGCAGCTTAGCGGGAAAACAAACCTACGAGCAGTACTTC.

CDR3 sequence (DNA): TGTGCCAGCAGCTTAGCGGGCCCGGGATTTACAGATACGCAGTATTTT. Protein sequence: CASSLAGPGFTDTQYF. The chain recombines TRBV7-2 with TRBJ2-3, with a tentative D call TRBD2 (5 bases). This CDR3 is 16 amino acids long. V shed 0 bases and J shed 3 bases, with 13 bases lying between them. Germline CDR1 is SGHTA and CDR2 is FQGNSA. Based on the CDR3 plus reference TRBV7-2 and TRBJ2-3, the full variable domain is GAGVSQSPSNKVTEKGKDVELRCDPISGHTALYWYRQSLGQGLEFLIYFQGNSAPDKSGLPSDRFSAERTGGSVSTLTIQRTQQEDSAVYLCASSLAGPGFTDTQYFGPGTRLTVL.

This rearrangement joins TRBV4-3 to TRBJ2-5, with 9 nucleotides matching TRBD2. CDR1 LGHNA and CDR2 YSLEER come from the germline V gene. The CDR3 runs 17 residues. Trimming removed 0 bases from V and 5 bases from J; junction bases left unmatched: 10. CDR3: CASSQDEAGGRGETQYF. CDR3 DNA: TGCGCCAGCAGCCAAGATGAGGCGGGGGGGCGCGGGGAGACCCAGTACTTC.

This clone was detected a few times. This rearrangement joins TRBV19 to TRBJ2-5, with D hard to call. CDR3 size: 13 residues. The V end lost 10 bases, the J end lost 5 bases, and 17 bases lay between the germline ends. Germline V gene lookup returns CDR1 LNHDA and CDR2 SQIVND (reference sequence). Written as DNA, the CDR3 is TGTGCCACATCGGACCGGATTAGGGAGACCCAGTACTTC. Translated: CATSDRIRETQYF.

V usage is TRBV29-1 and J usage is TRBJ1-1; TRBD1 agrees at 9 bases. The CDR3 has 12 residues. J lost 8 bases, V lost 3 bases, and 4 bases had no gene match. CDR1 is SQVTM, CDR2 ANQGSEA, per germline. CDR3 in amino acids: CSVDLGQGEAFF. Written as DNA, the CDR3 is TGCAGCGTTGACCTGGGACAGGGAGAAGCTTTCTTT.

The rearrangement joins TRBV29-1 to TRBJ2-2; no clear D. CDR1 is SQVTM, CDR2 ANQGSEA, per germline. With 5 bases removed from V and 0 bases from J, the gap between germline ends came to 13 bases. The CDR3 is 15 amino acids. The CDR3: CSVLGRISNTGELFF. The CDR3 nucleotides read TGCAGCGTTCTTGGACGGATTTCGAACACCGGGGAGCTGTTTTTT.

The CDR3 loop reads CASSPYKGQDTGELFF. In DNA form, the CDR3 reads TGTGCCAGCAGCCCCTACAAGGGTCAGGACACCGGGGAGCTGTTTTTT. The chain employs TRBV7-2 and TRBJ2-2; D not certain. Germline V gives CDR1 SGHTA, CDR2 FQGNSA. The V and J ends lost 5 bases and 3 bases respectively, with 16 bases between them. This CDR3 has 16 residues.

The chain carries TRBV30 and TRBJ2-1; 9 nucleotides align to TRBD2. V dropped 1 base and J dropped 2; count of bases not matched to a gene: 18. The germline gives CDR1 GTSNPN, CDR2 SVGIG (reference sequence). The CDR3 sequence is 20 residues long. The CDR3 region has the DNA TGTGCCTGGAGTGGGACACCGAGTCGGTGGGGCGGGGGGGCCTACAATGAGCAGTTCTTC. This codes for CAWSGTPSRWGGGAYNEQFF.

J is TRBJ1-2 and V is TRBV30; 10 bases map to TRBD1. V lost 2 bases to trimming and J lost 4 bases; unmatched junction nucleotides: 7. The CDR3 extends over 15 amino acids. Germline values: CDR1 GTSNPN, CDR2 SVGIG (reference sequence). The CDR3 DNA follows: TGTGCCTGGAGTTTGGCGACAGGGGGCTTCTATGGCTACACCTTC. This codes for CAWSLATGGFYGYTF.